The 30 T cell receptor beta chains below come from one sample, sequenced in a study of PD-1 blockade in classical Hodgkin lymphoma. Some clones are missing from TCRdb's copy, which holds only in-frame ones; the method was immunoSEQ multiplex PCR. This sample has fewer than 40,000 clones, with roughly 91% found just once. Time point meaning: newly diagnosed, previously untreated cHL patient sample. The study purified CD4+ T cells from thawed PBMCs using magnetic negative selection. Sample: CD4+ T cells from blood. All receptors come from a human donor with classical Hodgkin lymphoma.

This chain links TRBV6-5 with TRBJ2-3; 10 nucleotides agree with TRBD2. The CDR3 runs 16 residues. V lost 2 bases and J lost 4; bases outside the gene matches: 6. From germline, CDR1 is MNHEY and CDR2 SVGAGI. Written as DNA, the CDR3 is TGTGCCAGCAGTTACGTCTCTAGCGGGAGCGCAGATACGCAGTATTTT. Translated: CASSYVSSGSADTQYF.

This chain links TRBV6-5 with TRBJ1-1; D gene ambiguous. Trimming removed 8 bases at V and 5 bases at J, with 18 bases between. In germline, CDR1 is MNHEY, CDR2 SVGAGI. The CDR3 is 14 amino acids. CDR3 loop: CASRRGTSNTEAFF. DNA of the CDR3: TGTGCCAGCCGACGAGGAACGTCGAATACTGAAGCTTTCTTT.

The chain recombines TRBV6-5 with TRBJ1-2, with D possibly TRBD1 on 5 matching bases. CDR3 size: 15 residues. Germline V gene data show CDR1 as MNHEY and CDR2 as SVGAGI. The V end lost 5 bases, the J end lost 2 bases, and 15 bases lay between the germline ends. In nucleotides, the CDR3 is TGTGCCAGCAGTCAGCGGCGGACACAGAACTATGGCTACACCTTC. Protein: CASSQRRTQNYGYTF.

This clone came up once. V and J are TRBV5-6 and TRBJ2-7, with D unresolved. V lost 3 bases and J 4 bases, leaving 5 bases between the germline ends. The germline gives CDR1 SGHDT, CDR2 YYEEEE. The CDR3 sequence is 11 residues long. The CDR3 sequence: CASSSKYEQYF. The CDR3 DNA sequence: TGTGCCAGCAGCTCGAAATACGAGCAGTACTTC.

The rearrangement uses TRBV6-6 and TRBJ1-2, with a possible D match to TRBD1 (6 bases). The CDR3 is 14 residues long. Germline V gene sequence: CDR1 MNHNY, CDR2 SVGAGI (reference sequence). V lost 2 bases, J lost 7 bases, and 14 bases lay in between. In nucleotides, the CDR3 is TGTGCCAGCAGTTACATCAGGGGAGAGGGTGGCTACACCTTC. This codes for CASSYIRGEGGYTF.

Note on this clone: A read error may account for a junction end that differs from germline. The CDR3 protein is CASSPRSGSHNEQFF. Written as DNA, the CDR3 is TGTGCCAGCAGCCCTCGGTCAGGCTCCCACAATGAGCAGTTCTTC. The chain couples TRBV7-9 to TRBJ2-1; D gene unclear. Looked up from germline, CDR1 is SEHNR and CDR2 is FQNEAQ (reference sequence). The CDR3 covers 15 residues. Drawing the rest from reference TRBV7-9 and TRBJ2-1, the complete variable domain is DTGVSQNPRHKITKRGQNVTFRCDPISEHNRLYWYRQTLGQGPEFLTYFQNEAQLEKSRLLSDRFSAERPKGSFSTLEIQRTEQGDSAMYLCASSPRSGSHNEQFFGPGTRLTVL.

The chain joins TRBV27 to TRBJ1-2; TRBD1 aligns across 9 bases. Germline CDR1 reads MNHEY; CDR2 reads SMNVEV (reference sequence). The CDR3 runs to 13 residues. The V and J ends lost 6 bases and 6 bases, in that order; junction bases with no gene match: 5. CDR3 in DNA: TGTGCCAGCAGATGGGGACAGGGAAATGGCTACACCTTC. Residues: CASRWGQGNGYTF.

The chain is built from TRBV18 and TRBJ2-7; the D is unclear. The germline V and J ends were trimmed by 3 bases and 4 bases, with 4 bases remaining between them. The CDR3 is 11 amino acids. CDR1 and CDR2 (germline): KGHSH, LQKENI. Here the CDR3 reads CASSPGYEQYF. The CDR3 DNA reads TGTGCCAGCTCACCGGGGTACGAGCAGTACTTC.

This sequence joins TRBV5-6 and TRBJ2-7, with D unclear. This CDR3 comprises 15 residues. V was pared by 3 bases and J by 8 bases, with 21 bases between. The V gene's germline CDR1 is SGHDT and CDR2 YYEEEE. The CDR3 region is CASSSDLGRSLQQYF. DNA of the CDR3: TGTGCCAGCAGCTCGGATCTAGGCAGGAGTCTACAGCAGTACTTC.

The chain has TRBV5-1 and TRBJ1-1; 7 nucleotides match TRBD1. This CDR3 is 13 amino acids long. Looked up from germline, CDR1 is SGHRS and CDR2 is YFSETQ. Trimming cost V 4 bases and J 6 bases; bases outside gene matches: 6. This chain's CDR3 is CASSPGQRAEAFF. CDR3 in DNA: TGCGCCAGCAGCCCGGGACAGAGGGCTGAAGCTTTCTTT. The whole variable domain, filled in from reference TRBV5-1 and TRBJ1-1, reads KAGVTQTPRYLIKTRGQQVTLSCSPISGHRSVSWYQQTPGQGLQFLFEYFSETQRNKGNFPGRFSGRQFSNSRSEMNVSTLELGDSALYLCASSPGQRAEAFFGQGTRLTVV.

The chain couples TRBV11-2 to TRBJ1-6; possibly TRBD1 for D (5 bases). Trimming left V 5 bases short and J 5 bases short, with 10 bases between. Germline values: CDR1 SGHAT, CDR2 FQNNGV. The CDR3 consists of 14 residues. This chain's CDR3 is CASSPLRDNSPLHF. CDR3 DNA sequence: TGTGCCAGCAGCCCCCTCAGGGATAATTCACCCCTCCACTTT.

The chain employs TRBV5-4 and TRBJ2-2; D might be TRBD1 (6 bases). V was trimmed by 4 bases and J by 1 base, leaving 17 bases between them. Germline V gene data show CDR1 as SGHNT and CDR2 as YYREEE (reference sequence). The CDR3 spans 17 residues. CDR3 sequence: CASSPQGQNLNTGELFF. The CDR3 DNA is TGTGCCAGCAGCCCCCAAGGACAGAATTTGAACACCGGGGAGCTGTTTTTT.

With regard to this clone: Other DNA sequences in this sample translate to the same CDR3. The chain couples TRBV29-1 to TRBJ2-7, with 8 bases lining up with TRBD1. Germline V gene lookup returns CDR1 SQVTM and CDR2 ANQGSEA. The CDR3 is 14 residues long. V was pared by 6 bases and J by 0 bases, with 7 bases of the junction left unmatched. CDR3 loop: CSVLRDRSSYEQYF. CDR3 nucleotides: TGCAGCGTCCTTCGGGACAGGAGCTCCTACGAGCAGTACTTC.

The CDR3 sequence: CASSLEGAGSGYGYTF. Here the CDR3 DNA reads TGTGCCAGCAGCTTAGAGGGGGCAGGGTCGGGCTATGGCTACACCTTC. The chain has TRBV7-2 and TRBJ1-2; 7 positions match TRBD1. J gave up 4 bases and V 1 base, and 9 bases lay outside the gene matches. CDR1 SGHTA and CDR2 FQGNSA come from the germline V gene. CDR3 length: 16 amino acids. The full variable domain, rest sourced from reference TRBV7-2 and TRBJ1-2, is GAGVSQSPSNKVTEKGKDVELRCDPISGHTALYWYRQSLGQGLEFLIYFQGNSAPDKSGLPSDRFSAERTGGSVSTLTIQRTQQEDSAVYLCASSLEGAGSGYGYTFGSGTRLTVV.

This chain uses TRBV28 with TRBJ1-3, with 7 bases that match TRBD1. V lost 6 bases, J lost 0 bases, and 8 bases stayed unmatched. Germline V gives CDR1 MDHEN, CDR2 SYDVKM. This CDR3 has 16 residues. CDR3 bases: TGTGCCAGCAGCGCCCCAGGGGGATACTCTGGAAACACCATATATTTT. Amino acids: CASSAPGGYSGNTIYF.

J is TRBJ1-5 and V is TRBV27; a weak D match, TRBD1 (5 bases). Trimming shortened V by 6 bases and J by 1 base, and 13 bases separated the two germline ends. Germline loops: CDR1 MNHEY, CDR2 SMNVEV (reference sequence). This CDR3 has 15 amino acids. The CDR3 loop reads CASRNSHRSNQPQHF. CDR3 bases: TGTGCCAGCAGAAACTCCCACAGGAGCAATCAGCCCCAGCATTTT.

This sequence joins TRBV5-1 and TRBJ1-2, with 9 positions matching TRBD1. With 4 bases clipped from V and 8 bases from J, the junction kept 6 bases outside the gene matches. The CDR3 loop spans 13 amino acids. Germline V CDR1 and CDR2: SGHRS, YFSETQ. CDR3 sequence (DNA): TGCGCCAGCAGCCCGGGACAGGGTAGCGGCTACACCTTC. Translated: CASSPGQGSGYTF. The full variable domain, with the rest looked up from reference TRBV5-1 and TRBJ1-2, is KAGVTQTPRYLIKTRGQQVTLSCSPISGHRSVSWYQQTPGQGLQFLFEYFSETQRNKGNFPGRFSGRQFSNSRSEMNVSTLELGDSALYLCASSPGQGSGYTFGSGTRLTVV.

The rearrangement links TRBV5-1 to TRBJ2-1; TRBD2 matches 14 bases. CDR3 length: 15 residues. Germline trimming cut 5 bases from V and 3 bases from J; bases unmatched to any gene: 1. CDR1 is SGHRS and CDR2 is YFSETQ in the germline V gene. The CDR3 region is CASRTSGRDYNEQFF. The CDR3 DNA is TGCGCCAGCAGGACTAGCGGGAGGGACTACAATGAGCAGTTCTTC. The variable domain in full, with the rest retrieved from reference TRBV5-1 and TRBJ2-1, is KAGVTQTPRYLIKTRGQQVTLSCSPISGHRSVSWYQQTPGQGLQFLFEYFSETQRNKGNFPGRFSGRQFSNSRSEMNVSTLELGDSALYLCASRTSGRDYNEQFFGPGTRLTVL.

This clone was picked up a small number of times. The V gene is TRBV6-1, the J gene TRBJ1-6; D is possibly TRBD1 (6 bases). Trimming left V 3 bases short and J 10 bases short, with 19 bases between. Germline CDR1 MNHNS, CDR2 SASEGT. This CDR3 has 16 residues. The CDR3 sequence: CASSEGAGLSWSPLHF. CDR3 nucleotide sequence: TGTGCCAGCAGTGAGGGGGCAGGGTTGAGTTGGTCACCCCTCCACTTT.

The chain joins TRBV9 to TRBJ2-5; TRBD2 might be the D (5 bases). The CDR3 sequence is 14 residues long. Germline assignment: CDR1 SGDLS and CDR2 YYNGEE. Trimming took off 0 bases at V and 1 base at J, with 7 bases between the two ends. The CDR3 DNA follows: TGTGCCAGCAGCGTAGCGGCGGGCCAAGAGACCCAGTACTTC. Amino acids: CASSVAAGQETQYF.

The gene calls are TRBV10-3 and TRBJ1-1; no reliable D call. Trimming pared 9 bases from V and 1 base from J, leaving 15 bases between. CDR3 length: 14 amino acids. CDR1 and CDR2 from the germline V gene are ENHRY and SYGVKD. CDR3: CAMAAQLKNTEAFF. CDR3 nucleotides: TGTGCCATGGCAGCCCAACTAAAGAACACTGAAGCTTTCTTT.

The rearrangement links TRBV29-1 to TRBJ2-7; 16 positions match TRBD2. Germline CDR1 reads SQVTM; CDR2 reads ANQGSEA. Losses at the gene ends were 7 bases for V and 6 bases for J; bases not matched to a gene: 18. The CDR3 sequence is 18 residues long. The CDR3 DNA reads TGCAGCGCCGGCCGGGGACTAGCGGGAGGGGGCCGCGGGGGCGAGCAGTACTTC. It codes for CSAGRGLAGGGRGGEQYF.

The chain carries TRBV13 and TRBJ2-2; possibly TRBD2 for D (6 bases). CDR1 is PRHDT and CDR2 is FYEKMQ in the germline V gene (reference sequence). V lost 11 bases, J lost 2 bases, and 12 bases lay in between. The CDR3 is 13 amino acids. The CDR3: CACGTSNTGELFF. CDR3 DNA: TGTGCCTGCGGGACGTCTAACACCGGGGAGCTGTTTTTT.

This chain links TRBV19 with TRBJ2-3; 7 bases map to TRBD2. The CDR3 covers 13 residues. J was trimmed by 6 bases and V by 6 bases; bases with no gene match: 6. From germline, CDR1 is LNHDA and CDR2 SQIVND (reference sequence). CDR3 bases: TGTGCCAGTAGGCAGCGGGGATCGGATACGCAGTATTTT. Protein sequence: CASRQRGSDTQYF.

The chain recombines TRBV5-1 with TRBJ1-4; the D gene is possibly TRBD1 (6 bases). This CDR3 contains 15 residues. The V gene lost 4 bases and the J gene lost 4 bases, with 14 bases spanning the gap. CDR1 and CDR2 (germline): SGHRS, YFSETQ. The CDR3 bases are TGCGCCAGCAGCGAGACCGGGACACATAATGAAAAACTGTTTTTT. This sequence encodes CASSETGTHNEKLFF.

This clone was seen only a few times. J is TRBJ2-7 and V is TRBV11-2; D tentatively reads TRBD1 or TRBD2 (5 bases each). V shed 7 bases and J shed 1 base, with 11 bases lying between them. There are 13 residues in the CDR3. CDR1 and CDR2 (germline): SGHAT, FQNNGV. CDR3 DNA: TGTGCCAGCACAAGGGACCGATCCTACGAGCAGTACTTC. Translating gives CASTRDRSYEQYF.

This clone was counted between two and nine times. The V call is TRBV30, the J call TRBJ1-1; no firm D call. The CDR3 loop spans 13 amino acids. Germline CDR1 and CDR2: GTSNPN and SVGIG (reference sequence). Trimming removed 3 bases at V and 1 base at J, with 9 bases between. The CDR3 sequence is CAWREHRNTEAFF. The DNA for the CDR3 is TGTGCCTGGAGAGAACACAGGAACACTGAAGCTTTCTTT.

This sequence joins TRBV5-4 and TRBJ1-3; D is unclear. The CDR3 contains 15 residues. Trimming pared 4 bases from V and 4 bases from J, leaving 15 bases between. Per germline, CDR1 SGHNT and CDR2 YYREEE (reference sequence). As DNA, the CDR3 is TGTGCCAGCAGCCCCTCGTCTGGACCGGGAAACACCATATATTTT. Translated: CASSPSSGPGNTIYF.

V gene TRBV5-4 combines with J gene TRBJ2-7, with a weak D call TRBD2 (6 bases). The V end lost 3 bases, the J end lost 5 bases, and 18 bases lay between the germline ends. From germline, CDR1 is SGHNT and CDR2 YYREEE (reference sequence). The CDR3 runs 15 residues. The chain's CDR3 is CASSWVTRGIDEQYF. The CDR3 nucleotides read TGTGCCAGCAGCTGGGTGACTAGGGGCATAGACGAGCAGTACTTC.

The V and J genes are TRBV5-1 and TRBJ1-1; 8 bases agree with TRBD1. CDR3 size: 15 residues. Losses at the gene ends were 3 bases for V and 1 base for J; bases not matched to a gene: 5. Germline values: CDR1 SGHRS, CDR2 YFSETQ. This CDR3 reads CASSSDGQGNTEAFF. In DNA form, the CDR3 reads TGCGCCAGCAGCTCGGATGGACAGGGGAACACTGAAGCTTTCTTT.